Listed here are 24 T cell receptor beta chains from one sample, sequenced in a study of chemoradiotherapy in HPV16-positive cancers. The repertoire was sequenced with immunoSEQ multiplex PCR; TCRdb's copy has only in-frame clones and lacks some. The profile shows more than 4,500 clones, 60% to 85% of them singletons. Source: tumor tissue, taken from a patient who underwent chemoradiotherapy. The receptors shown here come from a human donor with HPV-associated anogenital cancer.

The V gene is TRBV11-2, the J gene TRBJ2-5, with 7 bases that match TRBD2. The CDR3 sequence is 14 residues long. The ends lost 6 bases at V and 5 bases at J; junction bases unmatched: 9. Germline V gives CDR1 SGHAT, CDR2 FQNNGV. This chain's CDR3 is CASSLPGGGETQYF. The CDR3 bases are TGTGCCAGCAGTCTTCCGGGAGGTGGGGAGACCCAGTACTTC.

This clone came up once. The chain links TRBV6-5 to TRBJ2-3, with D possibly TRBD1 on 6 matching bases. From germline, CDR1 is MNHEY and CDR2 SVGAGI. The CDR3 extends over 14 amino acids. V lost 6 bases and J 1 base, leaving 11 bases between the germline ends. CDR3 loop: CASRQGSGTDTQYF. CDR3 sequence (DNA): TGTGCCAGCAGGCAGGGGTCTGGCACAGATACGCAGTATTTT.

This chain links TRBV6-1 with TRBJ2-4; D is possibly TRBD1 (5 bases). Trimming cost V 7 bases and J 6 bases, with 13 bases left between them. Germline V gene lookup returns CDR1 MNHNS and CDR2 SASEGT. The CDR3 covers 13 residues. CDR3 residues: CASIGLQGNIQYF. The CDR3 DNA sequence: TGTGCCAGCATTGGTCTGCAGGGAAACATTCAGTACTTC.

The V gene is TRBV5-4, the J gene TRBJ1-6; 8 positions agree with TRBD1. CDR1 and CDR2 (germline): SGHNT, YYREEE (reference sequence). The CDR3 has 16 amino acids. Losses at the gene ends were 5 bases for V and 1 base for J; bases not matched to a gene: 5. DNA for the CDR3: TGTGCCAGCAGTAATGACAGGGGTTCCTATAATTCACCCCTCCACTTT. Its protein is CASSNDRGSYNSPLHF.

This clone was observed a single time. The chain uses TRBV18 and TRBJ2-6; D is ambiguous. The germline gives CDR1 KGHSH, CDR2 LQKENI. V shed 3 bases and J shed 3 bases, with 0 bases lying between them. This CDR3 comprises 12 residues. Here the CDR3 reads CASSPGANVLTF. The DNA for the CDR3 is TGTGCCAGCTCACCTGGGGCCAACGTCCTGACTTTC.

The rearrangement links TRBV27 to TRBJ1-2, with TRBD1 matching 9 bases. The CDR3 loop spans 15 amino acids. CDR1 and CDR2 from the germline V gene are MNHEY and SMNVEV (reference sequence). V lost 4 bases and J lost 3; bases outside the gene matches: 6. CDR3 nucleotide sequence: TGTGCCAGCAGTTCACCGGGACAGGGCCACTATGGCTACACCTTC. Its protein product is CASSSPGQGHYGYTF.

The V and J genes are TRBV30 and TRBJ1-1, with TRBD1 matching 7 bases. Germline V gives CDR1 GTSNPN, CDR2 SVGIG (reference sequence). This CDR3 region has 13 residues. Losses at the gene ends were 3 bases for V and 1 base for J; bases not matched to a gene: 2. CDR3 in DNA: TGTGCCTGGAGCGGGACAGCGAACACTGAAGCTTTCTTT. It yields the protein CAWSGTANTEAFF.

The chain carries TRBV7-9 and TRBJ2-1, with 8 bases identical to TRBD2. V was clipped by 5 bases and J by 9 bases; unmatched bases: 3. Germline values: CDR1 SEHNR, CDR2 FQNEAQ (reference sequence). This CDR3 spans 12 amino acids. The CDR3 here is CASSGGTSEQFF. CDR3 coding DNA: TGTGCCAGCAGCGGGGGGACTAGTGAGCAGTTCTTC.

The CDR3 DNA reads TGTGCCAGCAGTTTCCGACTAGCGGGGGGGCAGGAGACCCAGTACTTC. Translated, it gives CASSFRLAGGQETQYF. The chain combines TRBV6-6 with TRBJ2-5, with 14 bases fitting TRBD2. This CDR3 spans 16 amino acids. Trimming removed 4 bases from V and 5 bases from J; junction bases left unmatched: 6. In germline, CDR1 is MNHNY, CDR2 SVGAGI (reference sequence).

This clone showed up just a few times. V is TRBV5-1 and J is TRBJ1-1; no firm D call. Trimming left V 0 bases short and J 1 base short, with 10 bases between. Germline loops: CDR1 SGHRS, CDR2 YFSETQ. This CDR3 spans 15 amino acids. Here the CDR3 DNA reads TGCGCCAGCAGCTTGGGTTTGGGAGGGAACACTGAAGCTTTCTTT. Its protein is CASSLGLGGNTEAFF.

This sequence joins TRBV29-1 and TRBJ2-7, with 9 bases fitting TRBD2. Germline V gene sequence: CDR1 SQVTM, CDR2 ANQGSEA. CDR3 length equals 13 residues. The junction had 6 bases not matched to a gene; V was cut back by 4 bases and J by 5 bases. In nucleotides, the CDR3 is TGCAGCGTTGTGGCGGGAGGGCCGAACGAGCAGTACTTC. It specifies CSVVAGGPNEQYF.

J is TRBJ2-5 and V is TRBV2; 7 bases agree with TRBD2. The junction had 7 bases not matched to a gene; V was cut back by 4 bases and J by 2 bases. This CDR3 region has 15 residues. Germline loops: CDR1 SNHLY, CDR2 FYNNEI. CDR3 amino acids: CASSGIAGRQETQYF. The CDR3 region has the DNA TGTGCCAGCAGTGGAATAGCGGGTAGGCAAGAGACCCAGTACTTC.

The chain is built from TRBV27 and TRBJ2-5; no reliable D call. Germline-derived CDR1 and CDR2 are MNHEY and SMNVEV (reference sequence). The germline V and J ends were trimmed by 6 bases and 0 bases, with 5 bases remaining between them. This CDR3 has 12 residues. The CDR3 DNA sequence: TGTGCCAGCAGCCGAGACCAAGAGACCCAGTACTTC. This codes for CASSRDQETQYF.

This clone was recorded once. J is TRBJ2-7 and V is TRBV19; D is undetermined. V lost 4 bases, J lost 2 bases, and 12 bases lay in between. The germline CDR1 and CDR2 sequences are LNHDA and SQIVND (reference sequence). The CDR3 consists of 14 residues. This chain's CDR3 is CASSKAQLTYEQYF. For the CDR3, the DNA is TGTGCCAGTAGTAAAGCCCAGCTTACCTACGAGCAGTACTTC.

The chain links TRBV7-9 to TRBJ1-4; D is perhaps TRBD1 (5 bases). The germline CDR1 and CDR2 sequences are SEHNR and FQNEAQ (reference sequence). CDR3 length: 14 residues. Trimming cost V 3 bases and J 8 bases, with 13 bases left between them. The CDR3 nucleotides read TGTGCCAGCAGCTTTGGTGGGGCGGGGGAAAAACTGTTTTTT. This encodes CASSFGGAGEKLFF.

The rearrangement links TRBV13 to TRBJ2-2, with 11 bases that match TRBD2. The ends lost 1 base at V and 3 bases at J; junction bases unmatched: 4. CDR1 PRHDT and CDR2 FYEKMQ come from the germline V gene (reference sequence). This CDR3 has 17 amino acids. The CDR3 DNA sequence: TGTGCCAGCAGCTTAGCCAGACTAGCGGGACACACCGGGGAGCTGTTTTTT. It is translated as CASSLARLAGHTGELFF.

The gene calls are TRBV11-3 and TRBJ1-1, with a weak D call TRBD1 (6 bases). Per the germline V gene, CDR1 is SGHNT and CDR2 is YENEEA. With 0 bases removed from V and 5 bases from J, the gap between germline ends came to 19 bases. This CDR3 contains 17 residues. CDR3 residues: CASSLEDWGGRCTEAFF. DNA for the CDR3: TGTGCCAGCAGCTTAGAGGATTGGGGGGGGCGATGTACTGAAGCTTTCTTT.

This clone has a handful of counts. V usage is TRBV2 and J usage is TRBJ2-7, with D perhaps assigned TRBD1 or TRBD2 (5 bases each). Germline V gene lookup returns CDR1 SNHLY and CDR2 FYNNEI. The germline V and J ends were trimmed by 5 bases and 3 bases, with 23 bases remaining between them. The length of the CDR3 is 17 residues. The CDR3 sequence is CASSLKGWGNLLYEQYF. CDR3 DNA: TGTGCCAGCAGTCTAAAAGGGTGGGGGAATCTCCTCTACGAGCAGTACTTC.

The chain couples TRBV7-2 to TRBJ1-1; possibly TRBD1 for D (5 bases). There are 12 residues in the CDR3. Trimming stripped 5 bases from V and 8 bases from J, with 12 bases between. CDR1 SGHTA and CDR2 FQGNSA come from the germline V gene. CDR3 sequence: CASSRMGTEAFF. The CDR3 DNA follows: TGTGCCAGCAGCCGAATGGGGACCGAAGCTTTCTTT.

The chain uses TRBV11-2 and TRBJ2-7; D ambiguous. CDR1 SGHAT and CDR2 FQNNGV come from the germline V gene. V was pared by 2 bases and J by 3 bases, with 2 bases between. The CDR3 is 11 amino acids. The CDR3 DNA sequence: TGTGCCAGCAGCTTACACTACGAGCAGTACTTC. Protein sequence: CASSLHYEQYF.

This clone was seen a single time. The V gene is TRBV5-1, the J gene TRBJ1-1; D remains unclear. This CDR3 comprises 13 residues. V lost 0 bases to trimming and J lost 7 bases, with 10 bases between them. Germline V gives CDR1 SGHRS, CDR2 YFSETQ. This CDR3 is CASSLAVGGEAFF. DNA of the CDR3: TGCGCCAGCAGCTTGGCCGTGGGCGGTGAAGCTTTCTTT.

V usage is TRBV4-2 and J usage is TRBJ1-1; possible D gene TRBD1, 6 bases. V was cut by 4 bases and J by 0 bases, with 12 bases left in between. CDR1 LGHNA and CDR2 YNFKEQ come from the germline V gene. The length of the CDR3 is 15 residues. DNA of the CDR3: TGTGCCAGCAGCCTAACAGGGAGGGTGAACACTGAAGCTTTCTTT. Its protein product is CASSLTGRVNTEAFF.

The V gene is TRBV6-1, the J gene TRBJ1-5; D call uncertain. Germline V CDR1 and CDR2: MNHNS, SASEGT. This CDR3 is 12 amino acids long. The V end was cut by 3 bases, the J end by 4 bases, with 4 bases between. The CDR3 DNA sequence: TGTGCCAGCAGTGATTATAATCAGCCCCAGCATTTT. Its protein product is CASSDYNQPQHF.

This sequence joins TRBV7-6 and TRBJ1-2; tentative D call: TRBD1 (5 bases). The CDR3 covers 16 residues. Germline V gene data show CDR1 as SGHVS and CDR2 as FNYEAQ. Trimming removed 4 bases at V and 4 bases at J, with 19 bases between. CDR3 DNA sequence: TGTGCCAGCAGCTCTGGGGGACTCTCCGACCTCTATGGCTACACCTTC. This translates into CASSSGGLSDLYGYTF.